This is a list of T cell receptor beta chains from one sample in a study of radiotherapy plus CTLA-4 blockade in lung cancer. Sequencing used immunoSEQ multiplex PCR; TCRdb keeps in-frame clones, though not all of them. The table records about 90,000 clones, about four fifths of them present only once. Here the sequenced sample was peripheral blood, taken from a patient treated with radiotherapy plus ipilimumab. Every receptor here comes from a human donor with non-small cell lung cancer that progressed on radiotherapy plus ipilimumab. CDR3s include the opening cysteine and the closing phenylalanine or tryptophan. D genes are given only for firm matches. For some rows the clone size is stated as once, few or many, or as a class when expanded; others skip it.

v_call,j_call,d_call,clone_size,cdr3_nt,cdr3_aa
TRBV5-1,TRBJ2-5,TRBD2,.,TGCGCCAGCAGCAACCTAGCGGGCAAAGAGACCCAGTACTTC,CASSNLAGKETQYF
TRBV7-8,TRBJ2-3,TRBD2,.,TGTGCCAGCAGCTCCGAAGGACTAGCGCCCTCAGATACGCAGTATTTT,CASSSEGLAPSDTQYF
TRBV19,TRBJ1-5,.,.,TGTGCCAGTTCCCCAGGCACCCTCAATCAGCCCCAGCATTTT,CASSPGTLNQPQHF
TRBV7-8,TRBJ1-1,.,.,TGTGCCAGCAGCTTAGCTTCCGGGACAATAAACACTGAAGCTTTCTTT,CASSLASGTINTEAFF
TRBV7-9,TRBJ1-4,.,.,TGTGCCAGCAGCCCTCCCGCGAATGAAAAACTGTTTTTT,CASSPPANEKLFF
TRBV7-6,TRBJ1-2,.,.,TGTGCCAGCAGCCAGGGTAATAACTATGGCTACACCTTC,CASSQGNNYGYTF
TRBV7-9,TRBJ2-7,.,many,TGTGCCAGCAGCCATCTCGGGATCACCTACGAGCAGTACTTC,CASSHLGITYEQYF
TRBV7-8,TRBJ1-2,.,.,TGTGCCAGCAGCCGTTCGGTCGGAAACTATGGCTACACCTTC,CASSRSVGNYGYTF
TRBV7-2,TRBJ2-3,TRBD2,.,TGTGCCAGCAGCTTAGATGTAGCGGGAGGGGTGGAGGATACGCAGTATTTT,CASSLDVAGGVEDTQYF
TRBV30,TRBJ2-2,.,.,TGTGCCTGGAGGGACAGTGGGGGTTTCGGGGAGCTGTTTTTT,CAWRDSGGFGELFF
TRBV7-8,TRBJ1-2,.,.,TGTGCCAGCAGCTCACACCAAGTGGGCTACACCTTC,CASSSHQVGYTF
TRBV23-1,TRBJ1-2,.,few,TGCGCCAGCAGTCAATCCGGACAGAGTAACTATGGCTACACCTTC,CASSQSGQSNYGYTF
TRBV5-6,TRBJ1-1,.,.,TGTGCCAGCAGGGGAAGGGGTTGGCGTTCTGAAGCTTTCTTT,CASRGRGWRSEAFF